This TCR beta chain was profiled in a study of cytomegalovirus exposure and HLA in healthy donors. The wider study: Of all 400 or so donors who were genotyped, roughly 83% belonged to the Caucasian-associated ancestry cluster. General study findings and limits: A link between a missense DCLRE1C variant and TCR beta V- and J-gene trimming emerged from a later analysis.

Details on this clone: Its antigen is still unknown.

These donors counted as nominally healthy when sampled, but unrecorded immune exposures were likely. Primers: 60 Vbeta forward and 13 Jbeta reverse. Original handling: As a later analysis found, there were 82 million or so unique TCR beta chains, of which roughly 11 million were shared. Sequencing was performed with immunoSEQ multiplex PCR; in TCRdb, only in-frame clones are kept and a portion is missing. The V and J calls and the clone size are those of that table, but D and trimming were determined from the DNA. The sample has about 160,000 clones, roughly 85% seen once; the top ten hold about 1.3%. CDR3 size: 14 residues. V trimming: 6 bases; J trimming: 6 bases; junction bases outside the gene matches: 4. Germline-derived CDR1 and CDR2 are SEHNR and FQNEAQ (reference sequence).

The sample taken for sequencing was PBMCs. This chain links TRBV7-9 with TRBJ2-1; TRBD2 matches at 11 bases. This receptor was taken from a man younger than 40 in good health and CMV-seronegative. The CDR3 loop is CASRPLAGGNEQFF. CDR3 nucleotides: TGTGCCAGCAGACCTCTAGCGGGGGGCAATGAGCAGTTCTTC.